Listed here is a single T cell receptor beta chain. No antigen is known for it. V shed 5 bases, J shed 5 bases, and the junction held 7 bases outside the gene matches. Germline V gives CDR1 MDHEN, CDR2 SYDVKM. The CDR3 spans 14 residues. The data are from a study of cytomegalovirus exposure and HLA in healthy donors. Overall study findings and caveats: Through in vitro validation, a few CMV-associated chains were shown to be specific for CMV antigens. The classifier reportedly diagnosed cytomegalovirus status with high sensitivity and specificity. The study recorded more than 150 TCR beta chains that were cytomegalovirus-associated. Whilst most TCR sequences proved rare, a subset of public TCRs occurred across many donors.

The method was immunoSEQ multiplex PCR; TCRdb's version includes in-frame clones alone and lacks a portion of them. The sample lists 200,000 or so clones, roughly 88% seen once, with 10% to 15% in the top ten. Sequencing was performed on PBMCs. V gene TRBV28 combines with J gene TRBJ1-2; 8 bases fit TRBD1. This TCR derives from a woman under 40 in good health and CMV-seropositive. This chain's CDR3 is CASSIDRGYYGYTF. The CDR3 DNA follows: TGTGCCAGCAGTATCGACAGGGGTTATTATGGCTACACCTTC.